The 13 T cell receptor beta chains below all came from one sample that was sequenced in a study of shared clonotypes between healthy human individuals. The protocol was immunoSEQ multiplex PCR, while the TCRdb copy is restricted to in-frame clones and leaves out a portion. The table lists about 710,000 clones, 73% of them singletons. Sample: memory CD4+ T cells sorted from blood. Specified subset: CD45RA-negative fraction. The source of these receptors is a woman aged 25 to 39 in good health.

The V and J genes are TRBV5-1 and TRBJ2-3, with D possibly matching TRBD2 (5 bases). The V end was cut by 1 base, the J end by 0 bases, with 9 bases between. CDR1 and CDR2 from the germline V gene are SGHRS and YFSETQ. The CDR3 sequence is 15 residues long. The CDR3 coding sequence is TGCGCCAGCAGCTTGCTAGCTATAAGCACAGATACGCAGTATTTT. The encoded protein is CASSLLAISTDTQYF.

The chain combines TRBV6-5 with TRBJ2-3; a weak D match, TRBD2 (6 bases). CDR3 length: 16 amino acids. V was shortened by 4 bases and J by 3 bases, with 17 bases between the two germline ends. Germline lookup yields CDR1 MNHEY and CDR2 SVGAGI. The CDR3 bases are TGTGCCAGCAGTTCCCCGTGGCGCGGGAAAACAGATACGCAGTATTTT. It encodes CASSSPWRGKTDTQYF.

This clone has more than one count but fewer than ten. The chain carries TRBV19 and TRBJ1-5; a weak D match, TRBD1 (5 bases). The length of the CDR3 is 14 residues. From germline, CDR1 is LNHDA and CDR2 SQIVND (reference sequence). V dropped 7 bases and J dropped 2 bases, with 12 bases sitting between them. The DNA of the CDR3 is TGTGCCAGTATCCCGGGGGACGGCAATCAGCCCCAGCATTTT. Amino acid sequence: CASIPGDGNQPQHF.

CDR3 sequence: CASQKGKNTGELFF. In DNA form, the CDR3 reads TGTGCCAGCCAAAAGGGCAAGAACACCGGGGAGCTGTTTTTT. V gene TRBV28 combines with J gene TRBJ2-2; D is ambiguous. The germline CDR1 and CDR2 sequences are MDHEN and SYDVKM. There are 14 residues in the CDR3. Trimming removed 8 bases from V and 1 base from J, with 11 bases in between.

The genes are TRBV19 and TRBJ2-5; tentatively, D is TRBD2 (6 bases). The germline CDR1 and CDR2 sequences are LNHDA and SQIVND (reference sequence). V lost 5 bases and J 11 bases, leaving 21 bases between the germline ends. CDR3 size: 14 residues. CDR3 nucleotide sequence: TGTGCCAGTAGTCGGCGGACTACCTCTGGTGAGCAGTACTTC. Amino acids: CASSRRTTSGEQYF.

This clone was observed at least ten times. The chain combines TRBV7-8 with TRBJ2-5, with 9 bases matching TRBD1. Per the germline V gene, CDR1 is SGHVS and CDR2 is FQNEAQ. Trimming cost V 3 bases and J 5 bases; bases outside gene matches: 7. This CDR3 spans 15 amino acids. The DNA for the CDR3 is TGTGCCAGCAGCTTGTTAACGACAGGGGGTGAGACCCAGTACTTC. Translated, it gives CASSLLTTGGETQYF.

The chain employs TRBV6-4 and TRBJ1-1, with D possibly being TRBD1 (5 bases). This CDR3 is built from 13 residues. V was cut by 4 bases and J by 4 bases, with 10 bases left in between. Germline-derived CDR1 and CDR2 are MRHNA and SNTAGT. CDR3 coding DNA: TGTGCCAGCAGTGTACAGGTCAGCACTGAAGCTTTCTTT. Translated: CASSVQVSTEAFF.

The gene calls are TRBV7-9 and TRBJ1-1, with D uncertain. Trimming cost V 4 bases and J 2 bases, with 11 bases left between them. CDR3 length equals 14 residues. Germline assignment: CDR1 SEHNR and CDR2 FQNEAQ (reference sequence). DNA of the CDR3: TGTGCCAGCAGCTCGATTGCCGTTAACACTGAAGCTTTCTTT. Its translation is CASSSIAVNTEAFF.

The chain combines TRBV2 with TRBJ2-7, with TRBD1 as a possible D gene (5 bases). Between the trimmed V and J ends, which lost 6 bases and 6 bases, there was a span of 21 bases. The CDR3 contains 15 residues. Germline CDR1 and CDR2: SNHLY and FYNNEI. The CDR3 coding sequence is TGTGCCAGCAGGGCAGGGTCAGTCTCCTCTTCCGAGCAGTACTTC. Translation gives CASRAGSVSSSEQYF.

The genes are TRBV2 and TRBJ1-5; tentative D call: TRBD1 (5 bases). V lost 5 bases to trimming and J lost 3 bases, with 8 bases between them. The V gene's germline CDR1 is SNHLY and CDR2 FYNNEI. The CDR3 has 13 amino acids. The CDR3 is CASSQGVNQPQHF. CDR3 nucleotides: TGTGCCAGCAGTCAAGGGGTCAATCAGCCCCAGCATTTT.

V gene TRBV6-1 combines with J gene TRBJ2-1; 12 nucleotides match TRBD2. The CDR3 is 15 amino acids. The germline V gene has CDR1 MNHNS and CDR2 SASEGT. With 7 bases clipped from V and 6 bases from J, the junction kept 7 bases outside the gene matches. CDR3 sequence reads: CASMGPSGRANEQFF. CDR3 DNA sequence: TGTGCCAGCATGGGGCCTAGCGGGAGGGCCAATGAGCAGTTCTTC.

The chain couples TRBV6-1 to TRBJ1-2; 8 nucleotides agree with TRBD1. The CDR3 is made up of 14 amino acids. Unmatched junction bases numbered 7, after V lost 2 bases and J lost 8 bases. Germline V gene data show CDR1 as MNHNS and CDR2 as SASEGT. The CDR3 DNA follows: TGTGCCAGCAGTGAAACAAGGACAGGGAAAGGCTACACCTTC. This encodes CASSETRTGKGYTF.

The V gene is TRBV2, the J gene TRBJ1-1, with a tentative D call TRBD1 (5 bases). Trimming removed 6 bases from V and 1 base from J, with 12 bases in between. Germline CDR1 reads SNHLY; CDR2 reads FYNNEI. The CDR3 has 14 residues. CDR3 region: CASRTDTQNTEAFF. CDR3 nucleotides: TGTGCCAGCAGGACGGACACCCAGAACACTGAAGCTTTCTTT.